This entry concerns a single T cell receptor beta chain. This specimen belongs to a study of cytomegalovirus exposure and HLA in healthy donors. In the study overall: Caucasian-associated ancestry cluster membership applied to about 83% of around 400 genotyped donors.

Germline CDR1 is SGHKS and CDR2 is YYEKEE (reference sequence). The CDR3 has 15 residues. Trimming took 3 bases from V and 5 from J, leaving 14 bases between them. PCR used 60 Vbeta primers and 13 Jbeta primers. Per the original data handling: A later analysis counted about 80 million unique TCR beta chains, about 11 million shared. Method: immunoSEQ multiplex PCR; TCRdb's copy keeps in-frame clones and lacks some. That table gives V, J and clone size, and the DNA gave D and trimming. The repertoire holds about 130,000 clones, with around 80% as singletons. The chain links TRBV5-5 to TRBJ1-4, with D perhaps matching TRBD1 (6 bases). This TCR was recovered from a man between 25 and 39 years old in good health. Sequencing used PBMCs. The CDR3 region has the DNA TGTGCCAGCAGCTCGGACAGTGCCCAAAATGAAAAACTGTTTTTT. Translating gives CASSSDSAQNEKLFF.